Listed below are T cell receptor beta chains from one sample, sequenced in a study of shared clonotypes between healthy human individuals. Method: immunoSEQ multiplex PCR; TCRdb's copy keeps in-frame clones and lacks some. The sample lists 2 million to 2.5 million clones, 90% to 96% occurring once. Material for sequencing was naive CD4+ T cells sorted from blood. All receptors derive from a man aged 18 to 29 in good health. Each CDR3 is given with its conserved first and last residue. D genes are given only for firm matches. A clone size is listed for some rows: how often the clone was seen (once, few, many), or a class if it is expanded.

d_gene: .
abundance: .
j_gene: TRBJ1-2
v_gene: TRBV18
CDR3aa: CASSTTRDYGYTF
CDR3nt: TGTGCCAGCTCGACGACAAGAGACTATGGCTACACCTTC

d_gene: .
abundance: .
j_gene: TRBJ1-6
v_gene: TRBV19
CDR3aa: CASEIGGSYNSPLHF
CDR3nt: TGTGCCAGCGAGATTGGGGGCTCCTATAATTCACCCCTCCACTTT

d_gene: .
abundance: .
j_gene: TRBJ1-5
v_gene: TRBV6-1
CDR3aa: CASREAISQPQHF
CDR3nt: TGTGCCAGCAGGGAGGCGATTAGCCAGCCCCAGCATTTT

d_gene: .
abundance: .
j_gene: TRBJ2-5
v_gene: TRBV5-6
CDR3aa: CASRDLTGPIQETQYF
CDR3nt: TGTGCCAGCAGGGACCTAACGGGGCCAATACAAGAGACCCAGTACTTC

d_gene: TRBD1
abundance: .
j_gene: TRBJ1-2
v_gene: TRBV5-1
CDR3aa: CASSLVRGKAGYTF
CDR3nt: TGCGCCAGCAGCTTAGTCAGGGGGAAGGCTGGCTACACCTTC

d_gene: .
abundance: .
j_gene: TRBJ2-3
v_gene: TRBV4-3
CDR3aa: CASSQDFHGLTDTQYF
CDR3nt: TGCGCCAGCAGCCAAGATTTTCATGGGCTCACAGATACGCAGTATTTT

d_gene: TRBD1
abundance: .
j_gene: TRBJ2-7
v_gene: TRBV4-1
CDR3aa: CASSQVGQGLLREQYF
CDR3nt: TGCGCCAGCAGCCAAGTGGGACAGGGGTTACTCAGGGAGCAGTACTTC

d_gene: .
abundance: .
j_gene: TRBJ1-2
v_gene: TRBV19
CDR3aa: CASSTDRIPYGYTF
CDR3nt: TGTGCCAGTAGTACCGACAGGATTCCCTATGGCTACACCTTC

d_gene: .
abundance: .
j_gene: TRBJ2-3
v_gene: TRBV5-1
CDR3aa: CASSYGGGTDTQYF
CDR3nt: TGCGCCAGCAGCTACGGGGGCGGGACAGATACGCAGTATTTT

d_gene: .
abundance: .
j_gene: TRBJ2-2
v_gene: TRBV5-1
CDR3aa: CASSKDGSRTGELFF
CDR3nt: TGCGCCAGCAGCAAGGACGGGAGTCGGACCGGGGAGCTGTTTTTT

d_gene: TRBD1
abundance: .
j_gene: TRBJ1-4
v_gene: TRBV6-6
CDR3aa: CASIRGQGADEKLFF
CDR3nt: TGTGCCAGCATCCGCGGACAGGGGGCGGATGAAAAACTGTTTTTT

d_gene: .
abundance: .
j_gene: TRBJ1-1
v_gene: TRBV2
CDR3aa: CASRAGRLNTEAFF
CDR3nt: TGTGCCAGCAGGGCGGGGCGGCTTAACACTGAAGCTTTCTTT

d_gene: .
abundance: .
j_gene: TRBJ2-7
v_gene: TRBV10-3
CDR3aa: CAISDNGYEQYF
CDR3nt: TGTGCCATCAGTGATAACGGCTACGAGCAGTACTTC

d_gene: .
abundance: .
j_gene: TRBJ1-1
v_gene: TRBV7-9
CDR3aa: CASSSPLSEAFF
CDR3nt: TGTGCCAGCAGCTCCCCTCTCTCTGAAGCTTTCTTT

d_gene: .
abundance: .
j_gene: TRBJ1-2
v_gene: TRBV5-4
CDR3aa: CASSLVGQGGDGYTF
CDR3nt: TGTGCCAGCAGCTTGGTTGGGCAGGGCGGAGATGGCTACACCTTC

d_gene: TRBD1
abundance: .
j_gene: TRBJ2-5
v_gene: TRBV5-1
CDR3aa: CASGQGTVQETQYF
CDR3nt: TGCGCCAGCGGCCAAGGGACAGTACAAGAGACCCAGTACTTC

d_gene: TRBD1
abundance: .
j_gene: TRBJ1-6
v_gene: TRBV2
CDR3aa: CASIGGTVPYNSPLHF
CDR3nt: TGTGCCAGCATCGGAGGGACAGTGCCCTATAATTCACCCCTCCACTTT

d_gene: TRBD1
abundance: once
j_gene: TRBJ1-2
v_gene: TRBV6-5
CDR3aa: CASSRGQGGGYTF
CDR3nt: TGTGCCAGCAGTAGGGGACAGGGCGGGGGCTACACCTTC

d_gene: TRBD1
abundance: .
j_gene: TRBJ1-3
v_gene: TRBV7-9
CDR3aa: CASSPLQGQVFSGNTIYF
CDR3nt: TGTGCCAGCAGCCCGCTACAAGGACAGGTCTTCTCTGGAAACACCATATATTTT

d_gene: .
abundance: .
j_gene: TRBJ2-7
v_gene: TRBV18
CDR3aa: CASSPQLKDMGYEQYF
CDR3nt: TGTGCCAGCTCACCACAATTGAAGGACATGGGCTACGAGCAGTACTTC

d_gene: .
abundance: .
j_gene: TRBJ1-1
v_gene: TRBV6-6
CDR3aa: CASSYSWGGIEAFF
CDR3nt: TGTGCCAGCAGTTACTCCTGGGGGGGAATTGAAGCTTTCTTT

d_gene: .
abundance: .
j_gene: TRBJ1-2
v_gene: TRBV20-1
CDR3aa: CSVPGPVF
CDR3nt: TGCAGTGTACCGGGCCCTGTCTTC

d_gene: .
abundance: .
j_gene: TRBJ2-1
v_gene: TRBV7-9
CDR3aa: CASSLTASYNEQFF
CDR3nt: TGTGCCAGCAGCTTAACTGCCTCCTACAATGAGCAGTTCTTC

d_gene: TRBD2
abundance: .
j_gene: TRBJ2-7
v_gene: TRBV28
CDR3aa: CASSLAGGQVVQYF
CDR3nt: TGTGCCAGCAGTTTAGCGGGGGGCCAGGTTGTGCAGTACTTC

d_gene: .
abundance: .
j_gene: TRBJ2-2
v_gene: TRBV2
CDR3aa: CASTPRDTGELFF
CDR3nt: TGTGCCAGCACCCCCCGAGACACCGGGGAGCTGTTTTTT

d_gene: .
abundance: .
j_gene: TRBJ1-2
v_gene: TRBV6-5
CDR3aa: CASSYDGTGPGYTF
CDR3nt: TGTGCCAGCAGTTACGACGGAACAGGGCCTGGCTACACCTTC

d_gene: .
abundance: .
j_gene: TRBJ1-2
v_gene: TRBV7-2
CDR3aa: CASSLAISTGPYGYTF
CDR3nt: TGTGCCAGCAGCTTAGCAATCTCTACGGGCCCCTATGGCTACACCTTC

d_gene: TRBD1
abundance: .
j_gene: TRBJ1-2
v_gene: TRBV5-1
CDR3aa: CASSPYGQGLYGYTF
CDR3nt: TGCGCCAGCAGCCCTTATGGACAGGGATTGTATGGCTACACCTTC

d_gene: TRBD1
abundance: .
j_gene: TRBJ1-1
v_gene: TRBV28
CDR3aa: CASSSGQGQNTEAFF
CDR3nt: TGTGCCAGCAGTTCGGGACAGGGGCAGAACACTGAAGCTTTCTTT

d_gene: .
abundance: .
j_gene: TRBJ1-5
v_gene: TRBV6-1
CDR3aa: CASSEASSNQPQHF
CDR3nt: TGTGCCAGCAGTGAAGCTTCCAGCAATCAGCCCCAGCATTTT

d_gene: TRBD1
abundance: .
j_gene: TRBJ2-5
v_gene: TRBV7-2
CDR3aa: CASGDSVKETQYF
CDR3nt: TGTGCCAGCGGGGACAGCGTAAAAGAGACCCAGTACTTC

d_gene: TRBD1
abundance: .
j_gene: TRBJ2-2
v_gene: TRBV2
CDR3aa: CASSKTGLMGELFF
CDR3nt: TGTGCCAGCAGCAAGACAGGGCTGATGGGGGAGCTGTTTTTT

d_gene: TRBD1
abundance: .
j_gene: TRBJ2-3
v_gene: TRBV28
CDR3aa: CASRPRDRPTDTQYF
CDR3nt: TGTGCCAGCAGGCCTCGGGACAGGCCCACAGATACGCAGTATTTT

d_gene: TRBD1
abundance: .
j_gene: TRBJ2-1
v_gene: TRBV7-6
CDR3aa: CASSPGTANNEQFF
CDR3nt: TGTGCCAGCAGTCCTGGGACAGCCAACAATGAGCAGTTCTTC

d_gene: .
abundance: once
j_gene: TRBJ2-5
v_gene: TRBV30
CDR3aa: CAWTQGETQYF
CDR3nt: TGTGCCTGGACCCAGGGTGAGACCCAGTACTTC

d_gene: TRBD1
abundance: .
j_gene: TRBJ1-1
v_gene: TRBV4-3
CDR3aa: CASSRRDRGMNTEAFF
CDR3nt: TGCGCCAGCAGCCGGAGGGACAGGGGGATGAACACTGAAGCTTTCTTT

d_gene: TRBD2
abundance: .
j_gene: TRBJ2-5
v_gene: TRBV7-9
CDR3aa: CASSSGTTIQETQYF
CDR3nt: TGTGCCAGCAGCTCCGGGACTACTATCCAAGAGACCCAGTACTTC

d_gene: TRBD2
abundance: .
j_gene: TRBJ2-7
v_gene: TRBV7-6
CDR3aa: CASSRDYDYEQYF
CDR3nt: TGTGCCAGCAGCCGGGACTACGACTACGAGCAGTACTTC

d_gene: .
abundance: .
j_gene: TRBJ1-5
v_gene: TRBV6-6
CDR3aa: CASSYSTGYSNQPQHF
CDR3nt: TGTGCCAGCAGTTACTCGACAGGATATAGCAATCAGCCCCAGCATTTT

d_gene: TRBD1
abundance: .
j_gene: TRBJ1-4
v_gene: TRBV30
CDR3aa: CASTGGLGEKLFF
CDR3nt: TGTGCCTCAACAGGGGGGCTCGGTGAAAAACTGTTTTTT

d_gene: TRBD1
abundance: .
j_gene: TRBJ1-2
v_gene: TRBV18
CDR3aa: CASSPDREYGYTF
CDR3nt: TGTGCCAGCTCACCAGACAGGGAGTATGGCTACACCTTC

d_gene: .
abundance: .
j_gene: TRBJ2-3
v_gene: TRBV5-6
CDR3aa: CASSLWAGRDTQYF
CDR3nt: TGTGCCAGCAGCTTGTGGGCGGGTAGAGATACGCAGTATTTT

d_gene: .
abundance: .
j_gene: TRBJ1-6
v_gene: TRBV9
CDR3aa: CASGNGVPSPLHF
CDR3nt: TGTGCCAGCGGGAACGGAGTTCCCTCACCCCTCCACTTT

d_gene: TRBD1
abundance: .
j_gene: TRBJ2-7
v_gene: TRBV28
CDR3aa: CASSFAGTGKYEQYF
CDR3nt: TGTGCCAGCAGTTTCGCCGGGACAGGGAAATACGAGCAGTACTTC

d_gene: TRBD1
abundance: once
j_gene: TRBJ1-6
v_gene: TRBV18
CDR3aa: CASSPGRTGLLGSPLHF
CDR3nt: TGTGCCAGCTCACCTGGCAGGACAGGACTTCTAGGTTCACCCCTCCACTTT

d_gene: .
abundance: .
j_gene: TRBJ1-2
v_gene: TRBV5-1
CDR3aa: CASSLVPIDGGQNGYTF
CDR3nt: TGCGCCAGCAGCTTGGTACCGATAGACGGCGGCCAAAATGGCTACACCTTC

d_gene: TRBD2
abundance: .
j_gene: TRBJ2-1
v_gene: TRBV5-6
CDR3aa: CASSEISGRLSYNEQFF
CDR3nt: TGTGCCAGCAGCGAAATCAGCGGGAGACTCTCCTACAATGAGCAGTTCTTC

d_gene: TRBD1
abundance: .
j_gene: TRBJ1-6
v_gene: TRBV19
CDR3aa: CASSTAGTVDSPLHF
CDR3nt: TGTGCCAGTAGTACTGCAGGGACAGTAGATTCACCCCTCCACTTT

d_gene: TRBD1
abundance: .
j_gene: TRBJ1-2
v_gene: TRBV4-1
CDR3aa: CASSLKGGQANYGYTF
CDR3nt: TGCGCCAGCAGCCTAAAAGGTGGACAGGCTAACTATGGCTACACCTTC

d_gene: TRBD1
abundance: .
j_gene: TRBJ2-7
v_gene: TRBV15
CDR3aa: CATSRGPVTGPYEQYF
CDR3nt: TGTGCCACCAGCAGAGGACCAGTGACAGGGCCCTACGAGCAGTACTTC

d_gene: .
abundance: .
j_gene: TRBJ2-7
v_gene: TRBV11-2
CDR3aa: CASSITLTYEQYF
CDR3nt: TGTGCCAGCAGCATAACACTAACCTACGAGCAGTACTTC

d_gene: .
abundance: .
j_gene: TRBJ1-6
v_gene: TRBV6-5
CDR3aa: CASSIEGQSNSPLHF
CDR3nt: TGTGCCAGCAGCATCGAGGGGCAGAGCAATTCACCCCTCCACTTT

d_gene: .
abundance: .
j_gene: TRBJ2-1
v_gene: TRBV5-6
CDR3aa: CASSLYNEQFF
CDR3nt: TGTGCCAGCAGCCTCTACAATGAGCAGTTCTTC

d_gene: .
abundance: .
j_gene: TRBJ2-4
v_gene: TRBV29-1
CDR3aa: CSVSGNLAKNIQYF
CDR3nt: TGCAGCGTCTCAGGCAACCTAGCCAAAAACATTCAGTACTTC

d_gene: TRBD2
abundance: .
j_gene: TRBJ2-2
v_gene: TRBV5-1
CDR3aa: CASSRSPSGQRPPEELFF
CDR3nt: TGCGCCAGCAGCCGCTCACCTAGCGGTCAGAGACCACCGGAGGAGCTGTTTTTT